These 27 T cell receptor beta chains originate from one sample sequenced in a study of shared clonotypes between healthy human individuals. Naive CD8 cells comprised CD45RO-negative, CCR7-positively selected cells, excluding terminally differentiated effector memory CD45RA+ cells. Profiled with immunoSEQ multiplex PCR; TCRdb holds only in-frame clones, not every one. The sample contains just over 2,000,000 clones, approximately 94% of which appear only once. Sequencing was done on a sample of naive CD8+ T cells sorted from blood. The source is a man aged 18 to 29 in good health.

This sequence joins TRBV2 and TRBJ1-5; no reliable D call. Germline-derived CDR1 and CDR2 are SNHLY and FYNNEI. This CDR3 is 14 amino acids long. Trimming shortened V by 2 bases and J by 2 bases, and 7 bases separated the two germline ends. The CDR3 bases are TGTGCCAGCAGTGAATTCGGGGGCAATCAGCCCCAGCATTTT. Translation: CASSEFGGNQPQHF.

For the CDR3, the DNA is TGCGCCAGCAGCCAAACCCAACTAGACCGCACAGATACGCAGTATTTT. It translates to CASSQTQLDRTDTQYF. This rearrangement joins TRBV4-1 to TRBJ2-3; D may be TRBD2 (5 bases). The CDR3 sequence is 16 residues long. Trimming removed 2 bases at V and 1 base at J, with 13 bases between. Germline V gives CDR1 MGHRA, CDR2 YSYEKL.

The V and J genes are TRBV18 and TRBJ2-7, with 9 bases lining up with TRBD2. The CDR3 spans 16 residues. With 3 bases clipped from V and 2 bases from J, the junction kept 8 bases outside the gene matches. Germline CDR1 and CDR2: KGHSH and LQKENI. DNA of the CDR3: TGTGCCAGCTCACCTTTAGCGGGAGAGGATCCCTACGAGCAGTACTTC. It is translated as CASSPLAGEDPYEQYF.

The chain combines TRBV6-5 with TRBJ2-7, with 8 bases identical to TRBD1. J was trimmed by 3 bases and V by 5 bases; bases with no gene match: 9. CDR3 size: 15 residues. CDR1 and CDR2 from the germline V gene are MNHEY and SVGAGI. The CDR3 DNA reads as TGTGCCAGCAGTCCTGACAGGGGCCCCCTCTACGAGCAGTACTTC. Its protein is CASSPDRGPLYEQYF.

The genes are TRBV28 and TRBJ1-1; no reliable D call. The V and J ends lost 6 bases and 1 base respectively, with 12 bases between them. This CDR3 comprises 14 residues. CDR1 is MDHEN and CDR2 is SYDVKM in the germline V gene. CDR3 in DNA: TGTGCCAGCAGCCCCCTTTACAGGAACACTGAAGCTTTCTTT. As protein: CASSPLYRNTEAFF.

The genes are TRBV28 and TRBJ1-5; 9 bases agree with TRBD1. The CDR3 sequence is 18 residues long. V lost 5 bases to trimming and J lost 0 bases; unmatched junction nucleotides: 11. Germline V gene data show CDR1 as MDHEN and CDR2 as SYDVKM. In DNA, the CDR3 is TGTGCCAGCAGTCCTAGGACAGGGGCGTTGGTTAGCAATCAGCCCCAGCATTTT. It specifies CASSPRTGALVSNQPQHF.

This clone showed up just a few times. The chain combines TRBV6-1 with TRBJ1-1; D gene unclear. CDR1 MNHNS and CDR2 SASEGT come from the germline V gene. The CDR3 totals 15 residues. V was shortened by 0 bases and J by 5 bases, with 13 bases between the two germline ends. The CDR3 region has the DNA TGTGCCAGCAGTGAAGCGCGAAGAAGGCCAACTGAAGCTTTCTTT. This translates into CASSEARRRPTEAFF.

The chain has TRBV27 and TRBJ2-7, with D perhaps matching TRBD1 (6 bases). CDR3 length equals 14 residues. V lost 5 bases, J lost 7 bases, and 18 bases lay in between. CDR1 is MNHEY and CDR2 is SMNVEV in the germline V gene (reference sequence). CDR3 loop: CASSPSPQGWEQYF. CDR3 coding DNA: TGTGCCAGCAGTCCTTCCCCGCAGGGGTGGGAGCAGTACTTC.

The chain recombines TRBV5-1 with TRBJ1-4, with 7 bases that match TRBD1. This CDR3 is 15 amino acids long. V was pared by 2 bases and J by 9 bases, with 10 bases of the junction left unmatched. From germline, CDR1 is SGHRS and CDR2 YFSETQ. The CDR3: CASSFFPGTEKKLFF. CDR3 DNA sequence: TGCGCCAGCAGCTTTTTTCCCGGGACAGAGAAAAAACTGTTTTTT.

The gene calls are TRBV4-3 and TRBJ2-7; no reliable D call. CDR1 is LGHNA, CDR2 YSLEER, per germline. The CDR3 is 15 residues long. V lost 3 bases and J 2 bases, leaving 14 bases between the germline ends. The CDR3 loop reads CASSQVPSATYEQYF. DNA of the CDR3: TGCGCCAGCAGCCAGGTCCCGTCAGCCACCTACGAGCAGTACTTC.

This chain joins TRBV5-4 and TRBJ1-1, with no clear D. There are 13 residues in the CDR3. V was clipped by 2 bases and J by 4 bases, with 9 bases between them. The germline gives CDR1 SGHNT, CDR2 YYREEE (reference sequence). In nucleotides, the CDR3 is TGTGCCAGCAGCTTACTGGGGTTCACTGAAGCTTTCTTT. Translated, it gives CASSLLGFTEAFF.

The chain links TRBV5-1 to TRBJ2-1, with 8 bases identical to TRBD1. J lost 4 bases, V lost 0 bases, and 3 bases had no gene match. Looked up from germline, CDR1 is SGHRS and CDR2 is YFSETQ. The CDR3 extends over 15 amino acids. CDR3 in amino acids: CASSLGQGMYNEQFF. In DNA, the CDR3 is TGCGCCAGCAGCTTGGGACAGGGGATGTACAATGAGCAGTTCTTC.

The CDR3 spells CASSLVNSPLHF. The CDR3 coding sequence is TGTGCCAGCAGCCTTGTGAATTCACCCCTCCACTTT. The gene calls are TRBV5-8 and TRBJ1-6; D is unresolved. Germline-derived CDR1 and CDR2 are SGHTS and YDEGEE. Trimming shortened V by 4 bases and J by 7 bases, and 6 bases separated the two germline ends. This CDR3 spans 12 amino acids.

Notes on this clone: The same CDR3 is also encoded by other DNA sequences in this sample. The chain employs TRBV4-3 and TRBJ2-7; D might be TRBD1 (5 bases). CDR3 length equals 13 residues. The germline CDR1 and CDR2 sequences are LGHNA and YSLEER. Trimming pared 2 bases from V and 3 bases from J, leaving 8 bases between. The CDR3 bases are TGCGCCAGCAGCCAATCCCAGGGCTACGAGCAGTACTTC. Translation: CASSQSQGYEQYF.

V gene TRBV28 combines with J gene TRBJ2-7; no clear D gene. V shed 6 bases and J shed 3 bases, with 12 bases lying between them. CDR3 length: 13 residues. Germline CDR1 is MDHEN and CDR2 is SYDVKM. The CDR3 here is CASSPGPIYEQYF. The CDR3 nucleotides are TGTGCCAGCAGCCCAGGACCCATCTACGAGCAGTACTTC.

V is TRBV5-1 and J is TRBJ1-2, with D uncertain. V lost 4 bases and J lost 2, with 24 bases in between. Per the germline V gene, CDR1 is SGHRS and CDR2 is YFSETQ. The CDR3 runs 18 residues. In nucleotides, the CDR3 is TGCGCCAGCAGCCCACCAAGGCCTTTAGCAGACGAAAACTATGGCTACACCTTC. Translation: CASSPPRPLADENYGYTF.

The chain has TRBV7-3 and TRBJ2-1; TRBD1 aligns across 9 bases. The J segment lost 8 bases and the V segment lost 2 bases, leaving 7 bases of the junction unmatched. CDR3 length: 15 amino acids. Germline V gene data show CDR1 as SGHTA and CDR2 as FQGTGA. The CDR3 sequence is CASSLGQGKGYEQFF. Here the CDR3 DNA reads TGTGCCAGCAGCTTAGGACAGGGGAAGGGCTATGAGCAGTTCTTC.

V is TRBV6-5 and J is TRBJ1-1; the D is unclear. The CDR3 sequence is 13 residues long. Germline V lookup: CDR1 MNHEY, CDR2 SVGAGI. The V gene lost 5 bases and the J gene lost 1 base, with 8 bases spanning the gap. CDR3 nucleotides: TGTGCCAGCAGTCAACATCAGAACACTGAAGCTTTCTTT. Its translation is CASSQHQNTEAFF.

The DNA of the CDR3 is TGCGCCAGCAGGAGTCACGGCAATGAGCAGTTCTTC. Amino acid sequence: CASRSHGNEQFF. The chain couples TRBV10-2 to TRBJ2-1; D not resolved. The ends were cut back, 6 bases at V and 6 bases at J, with 9 bases in the middle. Germline lookup yields CDR1 WSHSY and CDR2 SAAADI. The CDR3 totals 12 residues.

The chain combines TRBV11-2 with TRBJ2-7; 7 nucleotides line up with TRBD1. Germline-derived CDR1 and CDR2 are SGHAT and FQNNGV. This CDR3 contains 13 residues. J lost 1 base, V lost 5 bases, and 2 bases had no gene match. This chain's CDR3 is CASSTGQSYEQYF. CDR3 sequence (DNA): TGTGCCAGCAGCACGGGACAGTCCTACGAGCAGTACTTC.

V and J are TRBV7-9 and TRBJ2-7; 9 bases fit TRBD1. Germline loops: CDR1 SEHNR, CDR2 FQNEAQ (reference sequence). V shed 4 bases and J 5 bases; nucleotides not matched to a gene: 9. The CDR3 covers 15 residues. The CDR3 DNA sequence: TGTGCCAGCAGCTCAGGACAGGGGACTCTGGACGAGCAGTACTTC. This translates into CASSSGQGTLDEQYF.

V and J are TRBV4-1 and TRBJ2-2; D remains unclear. Germline assignment: CDR1 MGHRA and CDR2 YSYEKL. Trimming stripped 3 bases from V and 3 bases from J, with 2 bases between. CDR3 length: 12 amino acids. This chain's CDR3 is CASSHHTGELFF. The CDR3 nucleotides are TGCGCCAGCAGCCACCACACCGGGGAGCTGTTTTTT.

DNA of the CDR3: TGCGCCAGCAGTGCAATCCCCGGCGGATCCTACGAGCAGTACTTC. Protein product: CASSAIPGGSYEQYF. This chain connects TRBV4-1 to TRBJ2-7; D gene unclear. CDR1 and CDR2 from the germline V gene are MGHRA and YSYEKL. Deletions cut 6 bases from V and 1 base from J, with 16 bases between. The CDR3 covers 15 residues.

The V gene is TRBV10-3, the J gene TRBJ1-1; D is ambiguous. This CDR3 is built from 14 residues. Trimming left V 3 bases short and J 0 bases short, with 8 bases between. Germline V gene data show CDR1 as ENHRY and CDR2 as SYGVKD. This CDR3 reads CAISEGIMNTEAFF. The CDR3 DNA reads TGTGCCATCAGTGAAGGGATAATGAACACTGAAGCTTTCTTT.

The chain joins TRBV28 to TRBJ2-3; D perhaps matches TRBD1 (6 bases). The germline V gene encodes CDR1 MDHEN and CDR2 SYDVKM. The CDR3 sequence is 13 residues long. The ends were cut back, 2 bases at V and 6 bases at J, with 9 bases in the middle. The CDR3 sequence is CASSLAQGDTQYF. CDR3 sequence (DNA): TGTGCCAGCAGTTTAGCGCAGGGGGATACGCAGTATTTT. The full variable domain, with the rest looked up from reference TRBV28 and TRBJ2-3, is DVKVTQSSRYLVKRTGEKVFLECVQDMDHENMFWYRQDPGLGLRLIYFSYDVKMKEKGDIPEGYSVSREKKERFSLILESASTNQTSMYLCASSLAQGDTQYFGPGTRLTVL.

The chain is built from TRBV5-1 and TRBJ1-1, with D possibly being TRBD1 (6 bases). The V end lost 3 bases, the J end lost 4 bases, and 16 bases lay between the germline ends. Germline lookup yields CDR1 SGHRS and CDR2 YFSETQ. CDR3 length equals 15 residues. Here the CDR3 DNA reads TGCGCCAGCAGCTCAGACCAGGGGAGAGGCACTGAAGCTTTCTTT. Residues: CASSSDQGRGTEAFF.

The chain employs TRBV6-1 and TRBJ2-2, with unresolved D. The V end lost 8 bases, the J end lost 4 bases, and 11 bases lay between the germline ends. The CDR3 runs 13 residues. Germline CDR1 is MNHNS and CDR2 is SASEGT. CDR3 nucleotides: TGTGCCAGCTGGGTTACTCTCACCGGGGAGCTGTTTTTT. It is translated as CASWVTLTGELFF.